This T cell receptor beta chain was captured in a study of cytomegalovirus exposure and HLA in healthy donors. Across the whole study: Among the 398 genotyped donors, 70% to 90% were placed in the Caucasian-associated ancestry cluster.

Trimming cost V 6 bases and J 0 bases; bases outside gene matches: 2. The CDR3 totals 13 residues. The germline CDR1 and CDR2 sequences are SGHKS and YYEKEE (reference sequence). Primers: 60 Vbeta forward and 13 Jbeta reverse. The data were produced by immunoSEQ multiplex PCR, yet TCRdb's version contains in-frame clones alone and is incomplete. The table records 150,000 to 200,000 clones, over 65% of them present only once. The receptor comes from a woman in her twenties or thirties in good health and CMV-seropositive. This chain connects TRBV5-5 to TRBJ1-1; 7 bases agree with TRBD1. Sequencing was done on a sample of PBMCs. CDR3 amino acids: CASKDRVNTEAFF. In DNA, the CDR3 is TGTGCCAGCAAAGACAGGGTGAACACTGAAGCTTTCTTT.